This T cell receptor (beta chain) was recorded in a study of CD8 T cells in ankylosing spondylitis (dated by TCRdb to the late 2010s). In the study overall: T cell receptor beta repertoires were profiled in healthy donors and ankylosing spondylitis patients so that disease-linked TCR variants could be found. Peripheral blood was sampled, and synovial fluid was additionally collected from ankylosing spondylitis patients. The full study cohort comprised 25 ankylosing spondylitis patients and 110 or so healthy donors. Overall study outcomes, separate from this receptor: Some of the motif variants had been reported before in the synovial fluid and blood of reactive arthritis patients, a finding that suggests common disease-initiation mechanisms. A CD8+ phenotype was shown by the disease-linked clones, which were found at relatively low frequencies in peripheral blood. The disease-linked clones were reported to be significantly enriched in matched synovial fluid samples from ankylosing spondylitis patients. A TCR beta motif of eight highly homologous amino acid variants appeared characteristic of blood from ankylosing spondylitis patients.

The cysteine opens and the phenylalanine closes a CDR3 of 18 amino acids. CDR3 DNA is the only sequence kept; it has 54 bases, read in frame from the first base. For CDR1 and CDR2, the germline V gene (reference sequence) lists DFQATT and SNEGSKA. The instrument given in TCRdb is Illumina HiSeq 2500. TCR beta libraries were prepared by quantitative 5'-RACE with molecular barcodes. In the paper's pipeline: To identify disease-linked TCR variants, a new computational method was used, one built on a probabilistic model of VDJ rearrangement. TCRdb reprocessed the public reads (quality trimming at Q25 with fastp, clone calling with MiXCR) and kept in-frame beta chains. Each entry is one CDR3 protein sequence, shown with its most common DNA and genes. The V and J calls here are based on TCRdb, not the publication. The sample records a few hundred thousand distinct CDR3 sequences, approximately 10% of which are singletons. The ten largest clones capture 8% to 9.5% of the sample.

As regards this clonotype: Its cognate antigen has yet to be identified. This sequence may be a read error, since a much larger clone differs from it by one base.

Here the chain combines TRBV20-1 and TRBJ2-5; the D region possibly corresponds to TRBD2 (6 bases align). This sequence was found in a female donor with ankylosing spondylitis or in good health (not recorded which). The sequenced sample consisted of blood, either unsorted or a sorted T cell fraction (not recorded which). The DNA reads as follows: TGCTGTGCTAGAGATAAGTTAGGGGACTTCTCCCACCAAGAGACCCAGTACTTC. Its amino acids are CCARDKLGDFSHQETQYF.